This T cell receptor beta chain was retrieved from a study of cytomegalovirus exposure and HLA in healthy donors. Overall study findings and caveats: In all likelihood, a cluster of highly shared sequence variants was a sequencing artifact.

Each donor's status was that of a healthy bone marrow donor. The J segment lost 7 bases and the V segment lost 1 base, leaving 7 bases of the junction unmatched. Looked up from germline, CDR1 is MGHDK and CDR2 is SYGVNS. This CDR3 has 14 amino acids. The PCR made use of 60 Vbeta and 13 Jbeta primers. TCRdb's table, derived via immunoSEQ multiplex PCR, lists solely in-frame clones and lacks some. The data show about 140,000 clones, about 80% seen once. This clone was observed a single time. Its antigen is unidentified. Sequences were obtained from PBMCs. The receptor comes from a woman in her forties in good health and CMV-seronegative. This sequence joins TRBV25-1 and TRBJ2-7; TRBD1 agrees at 7 bases. CDR3 loop: CASSESGGQGEQYF. CDR3 sequence (DNA): TGTGCCAGCAGTGAATCAGGGGGTCAGGGTGAGCAGTACTTC.